The TCR beta chain described here comes from a study of a mutant IDH1 vaccine in newly diagnosed glioma. With respect to this clone: Antigen: not known.

Assay: immunoSEQ multiplex PCR; the TCRdb copy retains only in-frame clones and omits some. The sample records tens of thousands of clones, 60% to 85% being singletons. Trimming shortened V by 3 bases and J by 0 bases, and 18 bases separated the two germline ends. The CDR3 is 19 residues long. CDR1 SGHAT and CDR2 FQNNGV come from the germline V gene. Time point: week 47, end of study. Every vaccine dose comprised 300 ug of mutant IDH1 20-mer peptide plus topical imiquimod. The chain recombines TRBV11-2 with TRBJ2-6, with a tentative D call TRBD2 (6 bases). The sample consisted of PBMCs, taken from a glioma patient whose treatment included an IDH1 peptide vaccine. The source of this sequence is a woman between 40 and 55 years old with glioma. Some clones in this sample may be carry-over from other donors' samples. For the CDR3, the DNA is TGTGCCAGCAGCTTGGGAGGCTTCCTTCGGAGCTCTGGGGCCAACGTCCTGACTTTC. Encoded protein: CASSLGGFLRSSGANVLTF.